The T cell receptor beta chain under discussion was sequenced for a study of response to subunit inactivated influenza vaccine. In TCRdb, the RT-PCR reads were re-called with MiXCR into one record per CDR3 protein. The repertoire includes about 500,000 distinct CDR3 sequences, 16% of them detected once, and 3% to 3.5% sits in the top ten. A few counts support this clonotype. The antigen is undetermined. Study conclusions and caveats: A suggestion made by the authors is that each seasonal influenza vaccination recruits few new T cells.

There are 13 residues in the CDR3. Germline V gives CDR1 MNHEY, CDR2 SVGEGT. Trimming shortened V by 6 bases and J by 5 bases, and 10 bases separated the two germline ends. The material sequenced was CD4+ T cells sorted from PBMCs, taken approximately 25 months after vaccination. V usage is TRBV6-2 or TRBV6-3 and J usage is TRBJ2-2; no firm D call. The clonotype was recovered from a man in his fifties or sixties who received an inactivated influenza vaccine. CDR3 nucleotides: TGTGCCAGCAGCCGATATGAGACCGGGGAGCTGTTTTTT. It translates to CASSRYETGELFF.